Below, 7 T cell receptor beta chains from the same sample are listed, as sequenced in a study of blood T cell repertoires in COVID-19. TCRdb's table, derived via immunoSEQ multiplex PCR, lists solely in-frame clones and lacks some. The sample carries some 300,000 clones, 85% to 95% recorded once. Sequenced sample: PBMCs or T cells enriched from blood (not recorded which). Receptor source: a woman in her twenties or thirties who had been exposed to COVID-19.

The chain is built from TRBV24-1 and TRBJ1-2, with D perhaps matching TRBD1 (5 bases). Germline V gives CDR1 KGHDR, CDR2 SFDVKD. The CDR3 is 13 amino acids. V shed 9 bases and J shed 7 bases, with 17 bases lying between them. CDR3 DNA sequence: TGTGCCACCCATGACGCGGGAGGGGCTGGCTACACCTTC. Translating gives CATHDAGGAGYTF.

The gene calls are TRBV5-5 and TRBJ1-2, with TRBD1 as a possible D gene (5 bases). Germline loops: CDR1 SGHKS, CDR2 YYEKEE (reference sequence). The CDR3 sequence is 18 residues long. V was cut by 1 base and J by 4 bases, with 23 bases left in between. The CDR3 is CASSLREGFREVSYGYTF. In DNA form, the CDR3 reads TGTGCCAGCAGCTTGCGAGAGGGGTTCCGGGAGGTGAGCTATGGCTACACCTTC.

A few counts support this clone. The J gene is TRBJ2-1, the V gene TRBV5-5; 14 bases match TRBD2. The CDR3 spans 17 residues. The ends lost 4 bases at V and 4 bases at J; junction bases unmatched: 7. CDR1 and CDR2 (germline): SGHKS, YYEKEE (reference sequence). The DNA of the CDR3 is TGTGCCAGCAGCCAGGGGACTAGCGGGGGAGAATACAATGAGCAGTTCTTC. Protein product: CASSQGTSGGEYNEQFF.

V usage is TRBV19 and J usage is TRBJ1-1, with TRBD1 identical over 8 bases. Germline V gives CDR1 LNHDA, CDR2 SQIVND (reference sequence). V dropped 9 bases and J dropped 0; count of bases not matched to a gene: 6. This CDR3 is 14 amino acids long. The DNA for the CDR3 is TGTGCCAGCAAAAGACAGGGGATGAACACTGAAGCTTTCTTT. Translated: CASKRQGMNTEAFF.

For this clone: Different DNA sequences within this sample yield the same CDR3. In DNA, the CDR3 is TGTGCCAGCAGCTTATCTTTAAACTATGGCTACACCTTC. It yields the protein CASSLSLNYGYTF. The chain joins TRBV11-2 to TRBJ1-2, with D hard to call. Trimming left V 2 bases short and J 2 bases short, with 6 bases between. The CDR3 is made up of 13 amino acids. Germline assignment: CDR1 SGHAT and CDR2 FQNNGV.

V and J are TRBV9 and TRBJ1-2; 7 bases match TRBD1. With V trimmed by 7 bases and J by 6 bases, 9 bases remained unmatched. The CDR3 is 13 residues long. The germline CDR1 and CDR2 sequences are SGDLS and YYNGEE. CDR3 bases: TGTGCCAGCTCCCCGGACAGGTCCCATGGCTACACCTTC. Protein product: CASSPDRSHGYTF.

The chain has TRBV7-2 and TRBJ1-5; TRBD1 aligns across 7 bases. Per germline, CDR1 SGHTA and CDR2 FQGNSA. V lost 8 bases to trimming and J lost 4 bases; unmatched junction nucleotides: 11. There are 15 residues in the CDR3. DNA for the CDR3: TGTGCCAGCGCCCAAACAGGGGTTGGTAATCAGCCCCAGCATTTT. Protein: CASAQTGVGNQPQHF. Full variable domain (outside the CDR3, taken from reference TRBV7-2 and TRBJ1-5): GAGVSQSPSNKVTEKGKDVELRCDPISGHTALYWYRQSLGQGLEFLIYFQGNSAPDKSGLPSDRFSAERTGGSVSTLTIQRTQQEDSAVYLCASAQTGVGNQPQHFGDGTRLSIL.